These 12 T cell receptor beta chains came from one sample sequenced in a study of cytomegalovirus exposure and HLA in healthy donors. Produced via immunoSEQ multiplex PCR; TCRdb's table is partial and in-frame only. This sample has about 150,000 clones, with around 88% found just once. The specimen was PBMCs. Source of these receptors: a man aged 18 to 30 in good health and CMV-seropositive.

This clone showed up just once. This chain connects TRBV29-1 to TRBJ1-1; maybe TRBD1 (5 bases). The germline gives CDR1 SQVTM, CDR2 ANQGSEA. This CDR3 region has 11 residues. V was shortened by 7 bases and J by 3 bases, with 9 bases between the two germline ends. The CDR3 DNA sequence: TGCAGCGACTACAGGTACACTGAAGCTTTCTTT. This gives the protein CSDYRYTEAFF.

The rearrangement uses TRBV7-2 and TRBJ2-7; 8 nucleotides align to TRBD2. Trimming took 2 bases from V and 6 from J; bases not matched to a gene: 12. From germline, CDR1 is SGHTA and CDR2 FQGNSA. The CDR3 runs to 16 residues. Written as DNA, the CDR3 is TGTGCCAGCAGCTTAAATACATTCGGGAGGGCCCTCGAGCAGTACTTC. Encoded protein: CASSLNTFGRALEQYF.

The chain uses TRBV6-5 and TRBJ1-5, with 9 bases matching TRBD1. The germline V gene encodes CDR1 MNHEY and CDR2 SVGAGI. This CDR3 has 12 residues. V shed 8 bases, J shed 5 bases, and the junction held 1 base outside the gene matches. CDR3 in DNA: TGTGCCAGCGGGACAGGGTATCAGCCCCAGCATTTT. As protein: CASGTGYQPQHF.

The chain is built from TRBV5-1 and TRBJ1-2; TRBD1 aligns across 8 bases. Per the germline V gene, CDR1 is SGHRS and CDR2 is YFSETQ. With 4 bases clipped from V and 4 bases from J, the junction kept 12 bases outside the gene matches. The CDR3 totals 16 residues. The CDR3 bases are TGCGCCAGCAGCCAATCGATAACCGACAGGGGCTATGGCTACACCTTC. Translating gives CASSQSITDRGYGYTF.

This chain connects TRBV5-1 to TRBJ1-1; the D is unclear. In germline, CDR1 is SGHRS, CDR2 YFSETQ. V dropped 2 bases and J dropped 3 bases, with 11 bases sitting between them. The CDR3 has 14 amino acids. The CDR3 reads CASSLGRRDTEAFF. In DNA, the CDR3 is TGCGCCAGCAGCTTAGGCCGTCGGGACACTGAAGCTTTCTTT.

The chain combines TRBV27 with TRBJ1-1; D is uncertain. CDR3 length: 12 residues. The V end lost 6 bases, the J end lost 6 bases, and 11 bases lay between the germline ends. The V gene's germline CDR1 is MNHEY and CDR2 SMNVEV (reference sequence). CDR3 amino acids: CASSVWGAEAFF. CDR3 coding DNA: TGTGCCAGCAGCGTGTGGGGAGCTGAAGCTTTCTTT.

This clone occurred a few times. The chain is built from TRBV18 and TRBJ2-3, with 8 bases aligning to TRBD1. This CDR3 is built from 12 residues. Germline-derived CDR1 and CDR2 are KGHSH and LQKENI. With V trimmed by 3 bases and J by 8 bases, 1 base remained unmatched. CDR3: CASSPDRATQYF. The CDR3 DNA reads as TGTGCCAGCTCACCGGACAGGGCTACGCAGTATTTT.

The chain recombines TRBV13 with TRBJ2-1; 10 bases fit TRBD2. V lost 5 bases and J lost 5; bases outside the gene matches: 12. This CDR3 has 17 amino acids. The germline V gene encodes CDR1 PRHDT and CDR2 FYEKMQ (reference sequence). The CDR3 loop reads CASSLRVGAGGDNEQFF. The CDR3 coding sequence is TGTGCCAGCAGCCTCCGCGTAGGAGCGGGGGGGGACAATGAGCAGTTCTTC.

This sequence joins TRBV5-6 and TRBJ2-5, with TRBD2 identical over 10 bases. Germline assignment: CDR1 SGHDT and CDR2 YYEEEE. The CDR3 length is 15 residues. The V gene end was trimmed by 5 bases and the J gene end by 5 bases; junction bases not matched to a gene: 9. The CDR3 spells CASSSGLASRETQYF. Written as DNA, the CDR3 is TGTGCCAGCAGTTCGGGACTAGCGTCAAGGGAGACCCAGTACTTC.

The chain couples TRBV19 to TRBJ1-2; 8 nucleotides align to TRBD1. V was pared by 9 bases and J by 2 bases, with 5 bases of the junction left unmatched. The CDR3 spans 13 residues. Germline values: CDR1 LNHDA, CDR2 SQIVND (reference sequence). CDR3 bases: TGTGCCAGCCGACAGGGGACAAACTATGGCTACACCTTC. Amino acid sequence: CASRQGTNYGYTF. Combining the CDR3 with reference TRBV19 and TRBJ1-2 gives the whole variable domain DGGITQSPKYLFRKEGQNVTLSCEQNLNHDAMYWYRQDPGQGLRLIYYSQIVNDFQKGDIAEGYSVSREKKESFPLTVTSAQKNPTAFYLCASRQGTNYGYTFGSGTRLTVV.

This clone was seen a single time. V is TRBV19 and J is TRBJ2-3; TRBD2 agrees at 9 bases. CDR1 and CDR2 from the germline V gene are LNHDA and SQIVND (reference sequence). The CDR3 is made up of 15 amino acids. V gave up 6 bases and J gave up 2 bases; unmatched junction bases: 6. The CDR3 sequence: CASSPSGVTTDTQYF. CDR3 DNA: TGTGCCAGTAGCCCTAGCGGGGTGACCACAGATACGCAGTATTTT.

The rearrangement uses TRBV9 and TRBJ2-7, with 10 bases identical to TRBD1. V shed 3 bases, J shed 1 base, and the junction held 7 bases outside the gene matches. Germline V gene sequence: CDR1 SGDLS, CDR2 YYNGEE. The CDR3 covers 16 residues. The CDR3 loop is CASSEGQGTKSYEQYF. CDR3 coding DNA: TGTGCCAGCAGCGAGGGACAGGGGACAAAATCCTACGAGCAGTACTTC.